Given below is one TCR beta chain in context. The sample comes from a study of blood T cell repertoires in COVID-19. Across the whole study: The origin of the acute and convalescent COVID-19 samples was the United States, Italy and Spain. Sample material is recorded as cDNA or gDNA derived from T cells, B-cell-depleted T cells, or PBMCs.

In the original workflow: For nucleated cells, counts were estimated from reference gene primer amplification. Using immunoSEQ multiplex PCR, the repertoire was profiled, and TCRdb retains in-frame clones only, with some absent. That table is the source of V, J and clone size, and D and trimming were worked out from the DNA. The sample carries 130,000 to 150,000 clones, about 90% recorded once. CDR1 SGHTA and CDR2 FQGNSA come from the germline V gene. V gave up 2 bases and J gave up 0 bases, with 10 bases separating them. The CDR3 runs to 15 residues. Source material: peripheral blood. The gene calls are TRBV7-2 and TRBJ1-1, with D possibly TRBD1 on 5 matching bases. The TCR was taken from a man aged 45-65 years with active or convalescent COVID-19. The DNA of the CDR3 is TGTGCCAGCAGCTTACAGGGTCCGGTGAACACTGAAGCTTTCTTT. It specifies CASSLQGPVNTEAFF. The full variable domain, completed using reference TRBV7-2 and TRBJ1-1, is GAGVSQSPSNKVTEKGKDVELRCDPISGHTALYWYRQSLGQGLEFLIYFQGNSAPDKSGLPSDRFSAERTGGSVSTLTIQRTQQEDSAVYLCASSLQGPVNTEAFFGQGTRLTVV.